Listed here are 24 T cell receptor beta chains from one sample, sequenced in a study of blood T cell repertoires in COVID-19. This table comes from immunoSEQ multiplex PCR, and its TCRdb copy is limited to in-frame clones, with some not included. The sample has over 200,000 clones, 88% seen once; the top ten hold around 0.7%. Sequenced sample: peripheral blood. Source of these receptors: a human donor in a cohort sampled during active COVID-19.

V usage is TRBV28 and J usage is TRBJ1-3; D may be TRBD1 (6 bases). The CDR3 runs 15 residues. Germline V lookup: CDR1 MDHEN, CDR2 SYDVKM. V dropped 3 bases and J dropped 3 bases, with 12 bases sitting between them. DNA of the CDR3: TGTGCCAGCAGTTTGGGGGGGCAGGGTGGAAACACCATATATTTT. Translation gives CASSLGGQGGNTIYF.

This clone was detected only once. The CDR3 reads CASSPDATNEKLFF. As DNA, the CDR3 is TGTGCCAGCAGCCCAGATGCAACTAATGAAAAACTGTTTTTT. The chain joins TRBV9 to TRBJ1-4; D uncertain. Germline-derived CDR1 and CDR2 are SGDLS and YYNGEE. This CDR3 spans 14 amino acids. V dropped 4 bases and J dropped 0 bases, with 7 bases sitting between them.

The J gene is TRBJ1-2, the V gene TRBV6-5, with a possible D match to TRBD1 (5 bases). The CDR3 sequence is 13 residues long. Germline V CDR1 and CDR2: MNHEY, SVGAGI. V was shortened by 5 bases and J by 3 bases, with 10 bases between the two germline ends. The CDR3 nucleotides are TGTGCCAGCAGTAGGGGCTTTTACTATGGCTACACCTTC. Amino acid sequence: CASSRGFYYGYTF.

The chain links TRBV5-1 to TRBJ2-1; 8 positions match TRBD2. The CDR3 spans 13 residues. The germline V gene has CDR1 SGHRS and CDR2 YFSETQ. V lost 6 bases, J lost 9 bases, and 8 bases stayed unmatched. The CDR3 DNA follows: TGCGCCAGCATGGCGGGGGGCCGGGTTGAGCAGTTCTTC. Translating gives CASMAGGRVEQFF.

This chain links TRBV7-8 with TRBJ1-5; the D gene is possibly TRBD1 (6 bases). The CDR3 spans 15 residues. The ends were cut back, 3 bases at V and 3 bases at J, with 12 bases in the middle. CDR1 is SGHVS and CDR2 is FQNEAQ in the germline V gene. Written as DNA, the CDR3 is TGTGCCAGCAGCTTGGATGGACAGTCCAATCAGCCCCAGCATTTT. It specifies CASSLDGQSNQPQHF.

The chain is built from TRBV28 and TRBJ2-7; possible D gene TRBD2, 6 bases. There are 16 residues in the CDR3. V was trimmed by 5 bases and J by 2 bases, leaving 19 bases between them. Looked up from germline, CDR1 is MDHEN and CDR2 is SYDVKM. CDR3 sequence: CASSINPGLPPYEQYF. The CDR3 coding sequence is TGTGCCAGCAGTATAAATCCGGGACTGCCACCCTACGAGCAGTACTTC.

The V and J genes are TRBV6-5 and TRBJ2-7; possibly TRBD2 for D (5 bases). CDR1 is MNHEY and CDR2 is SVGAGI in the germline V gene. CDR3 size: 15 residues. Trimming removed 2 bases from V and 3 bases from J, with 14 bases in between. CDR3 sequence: CASSYSAGQNYEQYF. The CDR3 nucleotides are TGTGCCAGCAGTTACAGTGCGGGCCAGAACTACGAGCAGTACTTC.

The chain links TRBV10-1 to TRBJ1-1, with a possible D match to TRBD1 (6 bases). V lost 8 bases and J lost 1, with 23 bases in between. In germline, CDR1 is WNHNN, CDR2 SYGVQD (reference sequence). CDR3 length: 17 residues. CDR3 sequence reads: CASGTSRLGQTNTEAFF. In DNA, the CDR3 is TGCGCCAGCGGTACATCCCGTTTAGGACAGACGAACACTGAAGCTTTCTTT.

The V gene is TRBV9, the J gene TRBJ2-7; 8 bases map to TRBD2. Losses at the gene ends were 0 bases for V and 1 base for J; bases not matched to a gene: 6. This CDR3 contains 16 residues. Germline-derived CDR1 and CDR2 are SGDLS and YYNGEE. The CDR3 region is CASSVAAGGPSYEQYF. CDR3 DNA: TGTGCCAGCAGCGTAGCGGCGGGAGGCCCTTCCTACGAGCAGTACTTC. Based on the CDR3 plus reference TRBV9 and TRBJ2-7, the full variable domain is DSGVTQTPKHLITATGQRVTLRCSPRSGDLSVYWYQQSLDQGLQFLIQYYNGEERAKGNILERFSAQQFPDLHSELNLSSLELGDSALYFCASSVAAGGPSYEQYFGPGTRLTVT.

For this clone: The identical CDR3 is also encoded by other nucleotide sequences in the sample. This CDR3 reads CASSSGQGAYEQYF. The CDR3 nucleotides read TGTGCCAGCAGTTCCGGACAGGGGGCCTACGAGCAGTACTTC. The rearrangement links TRBV27 to TRBJ2-7; the match to TRBD1 covers 10 bases. Trimming took 4 bases from V and 2 from J; bases not matched to a gene: 2. The V gene's germline CDR1 is MNHEY and CDR2 SMNVEV (reference sequence). The CDR3 is made up of 14 amino acids.

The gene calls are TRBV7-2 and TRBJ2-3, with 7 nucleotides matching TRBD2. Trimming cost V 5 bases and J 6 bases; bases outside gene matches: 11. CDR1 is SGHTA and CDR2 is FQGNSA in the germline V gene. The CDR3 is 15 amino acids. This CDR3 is CASSLGLRLADTQYF. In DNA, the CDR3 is TGTGCCAGCAGCCTCGGGCTGCGACTAGCTGATACGCAGTATTTT.

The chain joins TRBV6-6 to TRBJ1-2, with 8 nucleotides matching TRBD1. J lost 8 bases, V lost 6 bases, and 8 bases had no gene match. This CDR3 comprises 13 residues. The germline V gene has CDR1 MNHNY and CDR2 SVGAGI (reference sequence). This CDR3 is CASSLGQEVGYTF. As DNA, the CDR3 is TGTGCCAGCAGCCTGGGACAGGAGGTCGGCTACACCTTC.

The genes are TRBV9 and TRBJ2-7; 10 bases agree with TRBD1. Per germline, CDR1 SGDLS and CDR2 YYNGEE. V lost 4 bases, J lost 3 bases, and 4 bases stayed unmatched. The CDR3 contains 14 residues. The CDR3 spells CASSIRDRGYEQYF. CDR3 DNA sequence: TGTGCCAGCAGCATCCGGGACAGGGGCTACGAGCAGTACTTC.

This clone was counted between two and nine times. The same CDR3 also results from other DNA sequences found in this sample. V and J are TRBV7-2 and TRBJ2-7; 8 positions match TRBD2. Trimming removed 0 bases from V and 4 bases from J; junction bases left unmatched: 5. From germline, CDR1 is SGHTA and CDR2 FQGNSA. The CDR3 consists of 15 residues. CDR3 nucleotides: TGTGCCAGCAGCTTAGCCGGGACTAGTGTGTACGAGCAGTACTTC. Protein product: CASSLAGTSVYEQYF.

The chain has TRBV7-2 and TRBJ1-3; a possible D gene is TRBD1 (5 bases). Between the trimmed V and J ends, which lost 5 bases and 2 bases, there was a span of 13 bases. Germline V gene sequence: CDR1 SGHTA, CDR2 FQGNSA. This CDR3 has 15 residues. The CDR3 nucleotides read TGTGCCAGCAGCATCCAGGGTGGAGCTGGAAACACCATATATTTT. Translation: CASSIQGGAGNTIYF.

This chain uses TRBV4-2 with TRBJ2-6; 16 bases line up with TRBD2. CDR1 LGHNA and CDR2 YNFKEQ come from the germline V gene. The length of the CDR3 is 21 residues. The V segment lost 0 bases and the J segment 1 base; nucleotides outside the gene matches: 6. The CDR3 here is CASSQDLGLAGGRSGANVLTF. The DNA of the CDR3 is TGTGCCAGCAGCCAAGATTTGGGACTAGCGGGAGGGAGATCTGGGGCCAACGTCCTGACTTTC.

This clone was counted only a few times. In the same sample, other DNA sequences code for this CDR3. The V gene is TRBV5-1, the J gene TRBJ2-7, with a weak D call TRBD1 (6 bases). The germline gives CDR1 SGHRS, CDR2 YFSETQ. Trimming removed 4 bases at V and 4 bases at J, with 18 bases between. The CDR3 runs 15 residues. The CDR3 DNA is TGCGCCAGCAGCCTGGATGGGGGCCCGCCATACGAGCAGTACTTC. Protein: CASSLDGGPPYEQYF.

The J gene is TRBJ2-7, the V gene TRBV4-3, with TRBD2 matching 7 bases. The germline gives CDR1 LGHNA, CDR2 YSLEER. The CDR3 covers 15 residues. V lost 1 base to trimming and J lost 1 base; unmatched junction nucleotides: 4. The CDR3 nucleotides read TGCGCCAGCAGCCAAGTGGCGGGAGAGTCCTACGAGCAGTACTTC. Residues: CASSQVAGESYEQYF.

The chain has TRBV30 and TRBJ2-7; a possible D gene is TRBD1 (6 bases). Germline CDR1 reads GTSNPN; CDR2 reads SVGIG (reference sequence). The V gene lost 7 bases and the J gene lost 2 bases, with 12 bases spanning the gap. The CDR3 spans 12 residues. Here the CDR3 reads CAYRDTTYEQYF. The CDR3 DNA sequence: TGTGCCTACCGGGACACCACCTACGAGCAGTACTTC.

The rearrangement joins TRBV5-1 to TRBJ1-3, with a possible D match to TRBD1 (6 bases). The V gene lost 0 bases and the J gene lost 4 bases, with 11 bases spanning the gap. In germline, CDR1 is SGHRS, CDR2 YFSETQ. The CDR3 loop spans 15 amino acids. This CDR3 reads CASSLESGVGNTIYF. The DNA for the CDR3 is TGCGCCAGCAGCTTGGAATCAGGGGTCGGAAACACCATATATTTT. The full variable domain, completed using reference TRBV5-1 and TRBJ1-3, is KAGVTQTPRYLIKTRGQQVTLSCSPISGHRSVSWYQQTPGQGLQFLFEYFSETQRNKGNFPGRFSGRQFSNSRSEMNVSTLELGDSALYLCASSLESGVGNTIYFGEGSWLTVV.

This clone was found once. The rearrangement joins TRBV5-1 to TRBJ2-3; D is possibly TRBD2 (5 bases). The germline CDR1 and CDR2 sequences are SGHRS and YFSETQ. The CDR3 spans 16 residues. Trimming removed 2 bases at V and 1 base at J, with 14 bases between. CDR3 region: CASSLSGIQGTDTQYF. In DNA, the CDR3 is TGCGCCAGCAGCTTATCCGGGATCCAGGGCACAGATACGCAGTATTTT.

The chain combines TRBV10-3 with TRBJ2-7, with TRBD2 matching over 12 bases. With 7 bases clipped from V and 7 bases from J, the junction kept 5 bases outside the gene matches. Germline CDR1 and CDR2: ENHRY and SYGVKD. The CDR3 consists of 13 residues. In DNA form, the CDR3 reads TGTGCCATCACTAGCGGGGGGGCGGAAGAGCAGTACTTC. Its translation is CAITSGGAEEQYF.

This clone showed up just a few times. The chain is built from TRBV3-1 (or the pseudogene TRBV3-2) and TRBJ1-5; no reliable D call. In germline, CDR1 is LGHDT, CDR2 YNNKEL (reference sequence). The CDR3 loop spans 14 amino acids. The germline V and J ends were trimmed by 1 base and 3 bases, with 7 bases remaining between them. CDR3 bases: TGTGCCAGCAGCCAAGCGAGGGTCAATCAGCCCCAGCATTTT. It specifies CASSQARVNQPQHF.

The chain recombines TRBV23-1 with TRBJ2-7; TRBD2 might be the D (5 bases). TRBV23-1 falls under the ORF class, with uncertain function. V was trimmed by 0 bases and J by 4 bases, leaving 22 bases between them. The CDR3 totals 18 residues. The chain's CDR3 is CASSQSRRRKRNAYEQYF. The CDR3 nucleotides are TGCGCCAGCAGTCAATCAAGGAGGAGGAAGAGGAACGCTTACGAGCAGTACTTC.